This T cell receptor (beta chain) was observed in a study of cytomegalovirus exposure and HLA in healthy donors. CDR1 and CDR2 from the germline V gene are SGHRS and YFSETQ. The CDR3 is made up of 14 amino acids. V lost 3 bases, J lost 3 bases, and 12 bases lay in between. Turning to this clone: Its target is unknown.

PCR involved 60 Vbeta and 13 Jbeta primers. In the original processing: A follow-up analysis tallied about 80 million unique TCR beta chains, 9 million to 11 million shared. Sequencing used immunoSEQ multiplex PCR; TCRdb keeps in-frame clones, though not all of them. V, J and clone size are taken as reported in that table, and D and trimming were inferred from the DNA itself. The sample has more than 150,000 clones; almost 80% are singletons. Study-level points and caveats: TCR beta sequences numbering some 17,000 were associated with HLA alleles at 0.05 false discovery rate in a later analysis. Despite most TCR sequences being rare, some public TCRs occurred in many donors. Being productive about 87% or about 30% of the time was typical of most TCR beta V segments in an earlier analysis.

The sequenced material came from PBMCs. This receptor was taken from a man aged 45-60 years in good health and CMV-seropositive. The gene calls are TRBV5-1 and TRBJ1-1; D not certain. CDR3 DNA sequence: TGCGCCAGCAGCTCGAGGGTTGTAGACACTGAAGCTTTCTTT. Translating gives CASSSRVVDTEAFF. The full variable domain, completed using reference TRBV5-1 and TRBJ1-1, is KAGVTQTPRYLIKTRGQQVTLSCSPISGHRSVSWYQQTPGQGLQFLFEYFSETQRNKGNFPGRFSGRQFSNSRSEMNVSTLELGDSALYLCASSSRVVDTEAFFGQGTRLTVV.